What follows is one T cell receptor (beta chain) and its context. The method was immunoSEQ multiplex PCR; TCRdb's version includes in-frame clones alone and lacks a portion of them. The table records about 53,000 clones, approximately 90% of them present only once. This sample is part of a study of blood T cell repertoires in COVID-19. Germline CDR1 reads LNHDA; CDR2 reads SQIVND (reference sequence). Trimming removed 4 bases at V and 5 bases at J, with 12 bases between. The CDR3 is 14 amino acids. Sequenced: peripheral blood. V is TRBV19 and J is TRBJ2-4; D is undetermined. This TCR came from an elderly man with acute or convalescent COVID-19. CDR3 in amino acids: CASSTGALQNIQYF. The CDR3 coding sequence is TGTGCCAGTAGTACGGGTGCTCTCCAAAACATTCAGTACTTC.